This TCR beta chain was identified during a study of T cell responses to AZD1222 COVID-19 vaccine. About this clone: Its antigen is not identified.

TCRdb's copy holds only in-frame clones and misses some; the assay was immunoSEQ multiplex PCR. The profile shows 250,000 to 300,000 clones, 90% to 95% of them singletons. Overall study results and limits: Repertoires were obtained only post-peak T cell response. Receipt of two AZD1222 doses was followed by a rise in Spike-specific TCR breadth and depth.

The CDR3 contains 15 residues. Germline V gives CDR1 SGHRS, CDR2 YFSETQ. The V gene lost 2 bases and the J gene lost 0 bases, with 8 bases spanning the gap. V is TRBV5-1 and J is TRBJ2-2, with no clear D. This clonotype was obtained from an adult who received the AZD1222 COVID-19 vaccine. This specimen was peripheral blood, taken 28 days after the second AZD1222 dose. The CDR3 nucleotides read TGCGCCAGCAGCTTCGGAGACCCGAACACCGGGGAGCTGTTTTTT. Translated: CASSFGDPNTGELFF.